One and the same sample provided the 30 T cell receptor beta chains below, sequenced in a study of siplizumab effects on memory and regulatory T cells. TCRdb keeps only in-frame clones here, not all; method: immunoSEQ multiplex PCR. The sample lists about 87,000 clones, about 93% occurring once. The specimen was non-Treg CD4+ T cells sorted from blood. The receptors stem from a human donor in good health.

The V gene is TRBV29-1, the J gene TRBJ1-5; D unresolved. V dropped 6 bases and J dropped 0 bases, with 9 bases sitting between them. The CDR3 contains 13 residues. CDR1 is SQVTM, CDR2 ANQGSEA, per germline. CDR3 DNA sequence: TGCAGCGTGGGTTCTTTTAGCAATCAGCCCCAGCATTTT. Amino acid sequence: CSVGSFSNQPQHF.

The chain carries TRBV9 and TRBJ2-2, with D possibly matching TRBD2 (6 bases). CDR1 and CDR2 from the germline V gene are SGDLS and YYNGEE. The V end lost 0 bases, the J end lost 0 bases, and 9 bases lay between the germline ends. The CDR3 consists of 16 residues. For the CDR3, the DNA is TGTGCCAGCAGCGTAGGTGGGGGGACGAACACCGGGGAGCTGTTTTTT. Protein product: CASSVGGGTNTGELFF.

The CDR3 is CASSLRGASTDTQYF. The CDR3, as DNA: TGTGCCAGCAGCTTAAGGGGGGCTAGCACAGATACGCAGTATTTT. The V call is TRBV7-3, the J call TRBJ2-3; D tentatively reads TRBD1 or TRBD2 (6 bases each). The CDR3 consists of 15 residues. Germline V gene data show CDR1 as SGHTA and CDR2 as FQGTGA. The germline V and J ends were trimmed by 1 base and 0 bases, with 8 bases remaining between them.

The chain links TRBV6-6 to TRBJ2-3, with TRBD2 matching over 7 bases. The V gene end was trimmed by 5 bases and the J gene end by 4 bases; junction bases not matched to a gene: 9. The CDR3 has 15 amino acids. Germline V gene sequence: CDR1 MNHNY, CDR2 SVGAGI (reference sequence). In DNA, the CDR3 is TGTGCCAGCAGTGACCCAGCGGGGATTTCAGATACGCAGTATTTT. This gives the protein CASSDPAGISDTQYF.

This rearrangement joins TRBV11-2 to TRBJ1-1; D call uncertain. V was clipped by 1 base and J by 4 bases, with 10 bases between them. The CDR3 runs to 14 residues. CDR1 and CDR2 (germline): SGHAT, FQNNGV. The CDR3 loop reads CASSLVPPSTEAFF. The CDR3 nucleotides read TGTGCCAGCAGCTTAGTACCTCCGAGCACTGAAGCTTTCTTT.

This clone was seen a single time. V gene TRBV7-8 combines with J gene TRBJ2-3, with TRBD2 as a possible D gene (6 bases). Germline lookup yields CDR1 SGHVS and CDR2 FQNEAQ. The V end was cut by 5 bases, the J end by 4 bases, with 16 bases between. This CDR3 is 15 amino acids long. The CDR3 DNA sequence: TGTGCCAGCAGCCCTAGTGGGGGGTGGCCAGATACGCAGTATTTT. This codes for CASSPSGGWPDTQYF. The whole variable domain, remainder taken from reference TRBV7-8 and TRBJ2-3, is GAGVSQSPRYKVAKRGQDVALRCDPISGHVSLFWYQQALGQGPEFLTYFQNEAQLDKSGLPSDRFFAERPEGSVSTLKIQRTQQEDSAVYLCASSPSGGWPDTQYFGPGTRLTVL.

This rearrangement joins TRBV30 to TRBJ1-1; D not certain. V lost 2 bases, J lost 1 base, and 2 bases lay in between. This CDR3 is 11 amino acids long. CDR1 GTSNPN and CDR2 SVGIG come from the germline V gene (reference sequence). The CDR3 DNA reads TGTGCCTGGAGTAAGAACACTGAAGCTTTCTTT. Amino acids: CAWSKNTEAFF.

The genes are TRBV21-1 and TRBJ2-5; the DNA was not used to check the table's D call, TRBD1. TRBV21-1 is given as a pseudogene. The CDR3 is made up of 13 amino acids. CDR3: CASSGGGWETQYF. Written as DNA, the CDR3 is TGTGCCAGCAGCGGAGGGGGCTGGGAGACCCAGTACTTC.

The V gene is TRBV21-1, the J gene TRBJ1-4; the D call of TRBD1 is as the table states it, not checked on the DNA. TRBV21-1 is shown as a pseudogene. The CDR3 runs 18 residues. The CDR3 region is CASSNTILPGIANEKLFF. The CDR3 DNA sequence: TGTGCCAGCAGCAATACAATCCTCCCAGGGATAGCTAATGAAAAACTGTTTTTT.

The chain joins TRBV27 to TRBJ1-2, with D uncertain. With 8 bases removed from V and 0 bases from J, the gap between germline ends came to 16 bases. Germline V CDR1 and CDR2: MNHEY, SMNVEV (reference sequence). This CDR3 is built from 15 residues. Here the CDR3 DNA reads TGTGCCAGCCGACCTAGGACGGCCGCTAACTATGGCTACACCTTC. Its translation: CASRPRTAANYGYTF.

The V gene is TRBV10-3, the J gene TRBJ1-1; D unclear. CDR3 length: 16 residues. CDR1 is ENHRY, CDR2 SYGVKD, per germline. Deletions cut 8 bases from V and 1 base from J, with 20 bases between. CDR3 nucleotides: TGTGCCATCGGGGAGGTTGAAGGGTTCGGGAACACTGAAGCTTTCTTT. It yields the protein CAIGEVEGFGNTEAFF.

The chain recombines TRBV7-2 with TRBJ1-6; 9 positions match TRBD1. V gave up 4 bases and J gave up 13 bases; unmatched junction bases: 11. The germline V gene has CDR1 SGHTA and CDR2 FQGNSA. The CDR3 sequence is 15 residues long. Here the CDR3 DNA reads TGTGCCAGCAGCTCCGACAGGGGGGCGTTCGAGCCCCTCCACTTT. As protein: CASSSDRGAFEPLHF.

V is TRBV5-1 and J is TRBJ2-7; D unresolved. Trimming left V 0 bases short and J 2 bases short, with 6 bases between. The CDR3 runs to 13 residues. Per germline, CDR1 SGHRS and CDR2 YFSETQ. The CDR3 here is CASSLDGTYEQYF. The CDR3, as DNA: TGCGCCAGCAGCTTGGACGGCACCTACGAGCAGTACTTC.

As DNA, the CDR3 is TGTGCCAGCCTAACCACACAGGGGGGGTATGGCTACACCTTC. Translating gives CASLTTQGGYGYTF. The chain couples TRBV7-2 to TRBJ1-2, with 8 bases that match TRBD1. This CDR3 is 14 amino acids long. Germline V gene lookup returns CDR1 SGHTA and CDR2 FQGNSA. V gave up 8 bases and J gave up 5 bases; unmatched junction bases: 10. The whole variable domain, filled in from reference TRBV7-2 and TRBJ1-2, reads GAGVSQSPSNKVTEKGKDVELRCDPISGHTALYWYRQSLGQGLEFLIYFQGNSAPDKSGLPSDRFSAERTGGSVSTLTIQRTQQEDSAVYLCASLTTQGGYGYTFGSGTRLTVV.

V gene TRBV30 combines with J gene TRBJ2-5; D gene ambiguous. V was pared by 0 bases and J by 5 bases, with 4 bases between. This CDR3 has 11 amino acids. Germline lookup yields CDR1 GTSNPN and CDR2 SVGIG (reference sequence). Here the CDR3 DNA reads TGTGCCTGGAGTGTAACGGAGACCCAGTACTTC. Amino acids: CAWSVTETQYF.

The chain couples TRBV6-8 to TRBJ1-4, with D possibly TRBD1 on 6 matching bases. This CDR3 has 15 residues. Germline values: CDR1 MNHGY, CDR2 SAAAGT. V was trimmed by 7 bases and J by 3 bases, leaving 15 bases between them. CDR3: CASTSGGLSNEKLFF. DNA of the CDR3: TGTGCCAGCACCTCCGGGGGGCTCTCTAATGAAAAACTGTTTTTT.

CDR3 protein: CASTSQANYGYTF. The CDR3 DNA reads as TGCGCCAGCACCTCACAGGCTAACTATGGCTACACCTTC. This chain links TRBV10-2 with TRBJ1-2; D is perhaps TRBD1 (5 bases). Per germline, CDR1 WSHSY and CDR2 SAAADI. This CDR3 region has 13 residues. V was clipped by 7 bases and J by 0 bases, with 9 bases between them.

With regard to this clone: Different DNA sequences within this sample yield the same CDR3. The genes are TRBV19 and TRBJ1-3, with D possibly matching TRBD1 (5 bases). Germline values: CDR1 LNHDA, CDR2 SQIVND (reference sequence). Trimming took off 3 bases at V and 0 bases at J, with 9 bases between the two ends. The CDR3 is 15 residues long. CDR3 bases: TGTGCCAGTAGTATCCAGGGTTCCTCTGGAAACACCATATATTTT. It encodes CASSIQGSSGNTIYF.

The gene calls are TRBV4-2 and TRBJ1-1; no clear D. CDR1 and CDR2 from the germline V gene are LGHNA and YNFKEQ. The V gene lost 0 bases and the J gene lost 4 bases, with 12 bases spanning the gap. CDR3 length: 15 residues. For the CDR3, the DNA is TGTGCCAGCAGCCAAGATTGGGGAGGAGGCACTGAAGCTTTCTTT. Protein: CASSQDWGGGTEAFF.

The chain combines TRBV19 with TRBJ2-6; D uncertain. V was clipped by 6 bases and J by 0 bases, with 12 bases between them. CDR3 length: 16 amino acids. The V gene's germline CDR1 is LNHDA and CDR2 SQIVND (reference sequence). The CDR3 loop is CASSSDTLSGANVLTF. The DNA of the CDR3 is TGTGCCAGTAGCAGCGATACCCTCTCTGGGGCCAACGTCCTGACTTTC.

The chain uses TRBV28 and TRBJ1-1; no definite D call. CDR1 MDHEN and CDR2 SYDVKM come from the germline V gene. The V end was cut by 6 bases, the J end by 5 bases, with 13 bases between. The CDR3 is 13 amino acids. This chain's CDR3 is CASSFLPGTEAFF. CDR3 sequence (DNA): TGTGCCAGCAGCTTTCTTCCGGGTACTGAAGCTTTCTTT.

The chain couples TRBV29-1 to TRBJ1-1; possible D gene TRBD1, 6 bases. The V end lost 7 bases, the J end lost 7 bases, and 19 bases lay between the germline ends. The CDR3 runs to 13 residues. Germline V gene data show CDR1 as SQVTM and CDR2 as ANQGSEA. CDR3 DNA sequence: TGCAGCGCAAAAGGGGGGTTTCGTGGTGAAGCTTTCTTT. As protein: CSAKGGFRGEAFF.

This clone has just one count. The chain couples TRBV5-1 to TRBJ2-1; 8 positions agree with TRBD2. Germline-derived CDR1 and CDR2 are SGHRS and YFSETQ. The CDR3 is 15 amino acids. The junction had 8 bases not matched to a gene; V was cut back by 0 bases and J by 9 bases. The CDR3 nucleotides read TGCGCCAGCAGCTTGGATTCAGCGGGGGTGAGTGAGCAGTTCTTC. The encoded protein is CASSLDSAGVSEQFF.

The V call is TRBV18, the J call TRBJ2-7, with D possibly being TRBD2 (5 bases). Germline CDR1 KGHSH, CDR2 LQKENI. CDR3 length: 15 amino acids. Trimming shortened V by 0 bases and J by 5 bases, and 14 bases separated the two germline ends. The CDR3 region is CASSPPGLAPHEQYF. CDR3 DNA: TGTGCCAGCTCACCACCCGGCCTAGCCCCCCACGAGCAGTACTTC.

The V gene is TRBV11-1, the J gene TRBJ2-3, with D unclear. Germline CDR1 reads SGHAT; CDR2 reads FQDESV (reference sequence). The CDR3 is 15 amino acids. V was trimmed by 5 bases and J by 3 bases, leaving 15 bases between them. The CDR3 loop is CASSAEIRATDTQYF. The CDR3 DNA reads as TGTGCCAGCAGCGCCGAAATAAGGGCGACAGATACGCAGTATTTT.

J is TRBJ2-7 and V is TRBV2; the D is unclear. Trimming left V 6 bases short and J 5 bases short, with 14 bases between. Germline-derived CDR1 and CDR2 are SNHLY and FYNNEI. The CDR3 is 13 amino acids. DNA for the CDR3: TGTGCCAGCAGCTCACTCCGGGCACACGAGCAGTACTTC. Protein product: CASSSLRAHEQYF.

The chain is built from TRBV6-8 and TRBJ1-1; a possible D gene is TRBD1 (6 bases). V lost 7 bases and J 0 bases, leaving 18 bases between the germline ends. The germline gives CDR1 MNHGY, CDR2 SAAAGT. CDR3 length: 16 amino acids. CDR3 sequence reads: CASNGQRSEMNTEAFF. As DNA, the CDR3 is TGTGCCAGCAACGGACAGCGTTCCGAGATGAACACTGAAGCTTTCTTT.

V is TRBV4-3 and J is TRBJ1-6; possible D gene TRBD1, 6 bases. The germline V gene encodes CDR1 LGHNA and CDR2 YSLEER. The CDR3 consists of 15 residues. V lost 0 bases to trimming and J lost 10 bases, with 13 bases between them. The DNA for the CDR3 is TGCGCCAGCAGCCAAGATCGGCAGGGGAGGTCACCCCTCCACTTT. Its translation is CASSQDRQGRSPLHF.

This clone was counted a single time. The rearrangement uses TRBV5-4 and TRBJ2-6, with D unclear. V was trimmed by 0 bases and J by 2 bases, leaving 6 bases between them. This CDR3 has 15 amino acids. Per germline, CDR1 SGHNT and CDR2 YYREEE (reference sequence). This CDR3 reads CASSLGGAGANVLTF. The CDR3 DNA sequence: TGTGCCAGCAGCTTGGGTGGGGCTGGGGCCAACGTCCTGACTTTC.

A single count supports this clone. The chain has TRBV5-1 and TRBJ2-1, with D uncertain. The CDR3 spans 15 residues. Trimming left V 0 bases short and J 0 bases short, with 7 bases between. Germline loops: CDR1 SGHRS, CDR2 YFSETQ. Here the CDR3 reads CASSLVHRSYNEQFF. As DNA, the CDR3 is TGCGCCAGCAGCTTGGTTCACCGCTCCTACAATGAGCAGTTCTTC.